The present T cell receptor beta chain was sequenced within a study of identical twins. Points from the study as a whole: Abundant beta clonotypes from cord blood bore fewer insertions; memory repertoires lacked this pattern. Analyses based on zero insertions could be partly confounded by invariant MAIT and iNKT cells. Those out-of-frame alpha sequences shared by twins showed an excess of low generation probability.

From the 5' RACE reads, TCRdb called clonotypes with MiXCR, one entry per CDR3 protein. The sample has 650,000 to 800,000 distinct CDR3 sequences, over 8.5% seen once. To note about this clonotype: Its antigen is still unknown.

Trimming left V 8 bases short and J 1 base short, with 20 bases between. CDR3 length equals 16 residues. The germline gives CDR1 MNHEY, CDR2 SMNVEV (reference sequence). These sequences were also reported in another study, on yellow fever vaccine responses in identical twins. That work contributes: Twins' vaccine T cell responses were reported to seem partly convergent and partly personalized.

The rearrangement joins TRBV27 to TRBJ1-1; D is possibly TRBD1 (5 bases). The receptor's source is a woman under 30 in good health. Sequencing input: PBMCs. The CDR3 sequence: CASHQIGGAANTEAFF. The CDR3, as DNA: TGTGCCAGCCATCAGATTGGCGGGGCGGCGAACACTGAAGCTTTCTTT.